The 22 T cell receptor beta chains below come from one sample, sequenced in a study of T cells expressing NK-cell markers. TCRdb re-called the 5' RACE reads, yielding one record per CDR3 amino acid sequence without DNA. The sample table includes 140,000 to 150,000 distinct CDR3 sequences. The specimen sequenced was blood T cells: a sorted CD56 or NKG2C T cell subset, CD4+ or CD8+ T cells, or bulk PBMC T cells (not recorded which). Receptors were obtained from a man younger than 35 in good health.

The genes are TRBV7-8 and TRBJ1-2; TCRdb's D call, TRBD1, is unchecked because there is no DNA. Germline CDR1 is SGHVS and CDR2 is FQNEAQ. The CDR3 totals 14 residues. CDR3 region: CASSLDLYRDGYTF. Supplemented by reference TRBV7-8 and TRBJ1-2, the full variable domain reads GAGVSQSPRYKVAKRGQDVALRCDPISGHVSLFWYQQALGQGPEFLTYFQNEAQLDKSGLPSDRFFAERPEGSVSTLKIQRTQQEDSAVYLCASSLDLYRDGYTFGSGTRLTVV.

The chain links TRBV19 to TRBJ1-1; TCRdb's assignment of TRBD1 cannot be checked, as there is no DNA. The CDR3 runs 11 residues. Germline CDR1 and CDR2: LNHDA and SQIVND (reference sequence). The CDR3: CACYRGSEAFF.

The chain recombines TRBV6-5 with TRBJ1-1. The CDR3 is 14 residues long. Germline CDR1 and CDR2: MNHEY and SVGAGI. The CDR3 reads CASSYFVDNTEAFF.

The V gene is TRBV20-1, the J gene TRBJ2-1. This CDR3 is built from 13 residues. Germline-derived CDR1 and CDR2 are DFQATT and SNEGSKA (reference sequence). The CDR3 sequence is CSARELLVNEQFF.

The genes are TRBV4-1 and TRBJ1-1; TCRdb names TRBD1, which stays unverified in the absence of DNA. This CDR3 has 14 residues. Per germline, CDR1 MGHRA and CDR2 YSYEKL. CDR3: CASRLDSGAGEAFF.

The chain combines TRBV4-3 with TRBJ1-1; the D call from TCRdb, TRBD1, cannot be confirmed without DNA. In germline, CDR1 is LGHNA, CDR2 YSLEER. This CDR3 has 16 residues. The CDR3 reads CASSQDRGRLNTEAFF.

The chain joins TRBV13 to TRBJ1-1; TCRdb indicates TRBD1, and absent DNA this call remains unverified. Germline CDR1 PRHDT, CDR2 FYEKMQ (reference sequence). CDR3 size: 15 residues. CDR3 region: CASSQWGIGNTEAFF.

The gene calls are TRBV6-5 and TRBJ2-1; TCRdb returns TRBD1, unconfirmable since there is no DNA. CDR3 length: 16 residues. In germline, CDR1 is MNHEY, CDR2 SVGAGI. CDR3 in amino acids: CASSYRRGSLYNEQFF.

The chain combines TRBV27 with TRBJ2-2; TCRdb lists TRBD1, though no DNA is available to test this call. CDR3 length: 16 amino acids. Germline CDR1 and CDR2: MNHEY and SMNVEV (reference sequence). CDR3 sequence: CASSPGPLLVAGELFF.

The chain joins TRBV11-2 to TRBJ2-5; TCRdb selects TRBD2, and the lack of DNA leaves this call unchecked. The length of the CDR3 is 16 residues. Germline values: CDR1 SGHAT, CDR2 FQNNGV. The CDR3 sequence: CASSSWTSSDQETQYF.

The chain uses TRBV12-3 or TRBV12-4 and TRBJ2-1. The CDR3 is 12 amino acids. The CDR3 loop reads CASSDPGNEQFF.

The gene calls are TRBV5-1 and TRBJ2-7; no DNA is available, so the TRBD1 call from TCRdb remains unchecked. CDR1 is SGHRS and CDR2 is YFSETQ in the germline V gene. This CDR3 spans 15 amino acids. The chain's CDR3 is CASSLAGTGVVEQYF. Full variable domain (remainder filled in from reference TRBV5-1 and TRBJ2-7): KAGVTQTPRYLIKTRGQQVTLSCSPISGHRSVSWYQQTPGQGLQFLFEYFSETQRNKGNFPGRFSGRQFSNSRSEMNVSTLELGDSALYLCASSLAGTGVVEQYFGPGTRLTVT.

This CDR3 is CSGWDRSQETQYF. The V call is TRBV29-1, the J call TRBJ2-5; checking the TCRdb D call of TRBD1 is not possible without DNA. CDR1 and CDR2 (germline): SQVTM, ANQGSEA. CDR3 length: 13 residues.

This chain links TRBV6-2 or TRBV6-3 with TRBJ2-7; TCRdb's assignment of TRBD1 cannot be checked, as there is no DNA. The CDR3 totals 14 residues. CDR1 is MNHEY, CDR2 SVGEGT, per germline. CDR3 residues: CASSTGGSPYEQYF.

This chain connects TRBV7-9 to TRBJ1-2; TCRdb calls TRBD1, which cannot be checked without DNA. Per the germline V gene, CDR1 is SEHNR and CDR2 is FQNEAQ (reference sequence). The CDR3 sequence is 15 residues long. CDR3 region: CASFGQENTNYGYTF.

CDR3 amino acids: CASGEGAEQFF. The V and J genes are TRBV10-2 and TRBJ2-1; TCRdb lists TRBD1, though no DNA is available to test this call. Germline values: CDR1 WSHSY, CDR2 SAAADI. The length of the CDR3 is 11 residues.

The V gene is TRBV4-3, the J gene TRBJ1-1; absent DNA, TCRdb's TRBD1 call cannot be checked. Germline V CDR1 and CDR2: LGHNA, YSLEER. The CDR3 is 14 amino acids. The CDR3 sequence: CASSPGDGNTEAFF.

The chain is built from TRBV3-1 and TRBJ2-2. CDR1 LGHDT and CDR2 YNNKEL come from the germline V gene (reference sequence). The CDR3 contains 17 residues. The CDR3 reads CASSQDGKNANTGELFF. The complete variable domain, with remaining parts taken from reference TRBV3-1 and TRBJ2-2, reads DTAVSQTPKYLVTQMGNDKSIKCEQNLGHDTMYWYKQDSKKFLKIMFSYNNKELIINETVPNRFSPKSPDKAHLNLHINSLELGDSAVYFCASSQDGKNANTGELFFGEGSRLTVL.

The CDR3 loop is CSVGGRGSYNEQFF. The chain combines TRBV29-1 with TRBJ2-1; absent DNA, TCRdb's TRBD2 call cannot be checked. Germline values: CDR1 SQVTM, CDR2 ANQGSEA. This CDR3 contains 14 residues.

This chain connects TRBV5-1 to TRBJ2-7; the TCRdb call, TRBD2, lacks DNA for checking. Germline V gene sequence: CDR1 SGHRS, CDR2 YFSETQ. CDR3 length equals 12 residues. CDR3: CASSPTGGEQYF.

V is TRBV6-1 and J is TRBJ2-2; there is no DNA to check the TCRdb D call of TRBD1. CDR3 length: 17 amino acids. Germline V gene sequence: CDR1 MNHNS, CDR2 SASEGT. This chain's CDR3 is CASTGGLVKGATGELFF.

This chain joins TRBV4-3 and TRBJ2-7. CDR3 length: 14 amino acids. Germline V lookup: CDR1 LGHNA, CDR2 YSLEER. CDR3 in amino acids: CASSQGRELYEQYF.